The following is a T cell receptor beta chain sequence with its context. Its antigen is unknown. This entry comes from a study of T cell responses to AZD1222 COVID-19 vaccine. Whole-study findings and limits: Within unmutated variant regions lay the reported targets of nearly half of spike-specific TCRs. Two doses of AZD1222 preceded a rise in Spike-specific TCR breadth and depth. Females outnumbered males among donors, who were mostly white British; clonal diversity was possibly underestimated. Across spike, vaccine-associated CD4 TCRs were found, dominant at 160-218 and 743-854.

Clones were sequenced by immunoSEQ multiplex PCR, and TCRdb holds only the in-frame ones, with some missing. Of some 120,000 clones in the sample, 88% are singletons; the top ten hold under 4.5%. V was cut by 5 bases and J by 7 bases, with 20 bases left in between. This CDR3 is built from 15 residues. In germline, CDR1 is MNHEY, CDR2 SVGAGI. The chain couples TRBV6-5 to TRBJ1-1, with D perhaps TRBD1 (5 bases). The sequence was obtained from an adult in good health. Sample: peripheral blood, taken on day 0 of AZD1222 vaccination. The CDR3 protein is CASSHKRINGGEAFF. Here the CDR3 DNA reads TGTGCCAGCAGTCACAAGCGGATTAATGGGGGTGAAGCTTTCTTT.